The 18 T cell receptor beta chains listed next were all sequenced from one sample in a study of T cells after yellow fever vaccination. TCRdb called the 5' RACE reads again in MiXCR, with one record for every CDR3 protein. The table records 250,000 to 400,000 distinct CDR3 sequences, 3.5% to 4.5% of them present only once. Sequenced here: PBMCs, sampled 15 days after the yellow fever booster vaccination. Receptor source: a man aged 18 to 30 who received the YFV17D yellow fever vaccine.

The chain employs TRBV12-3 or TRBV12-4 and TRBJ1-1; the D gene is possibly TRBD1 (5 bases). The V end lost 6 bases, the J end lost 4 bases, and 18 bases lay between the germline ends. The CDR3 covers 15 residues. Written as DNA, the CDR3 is TGTGCCAGCAGATATAGGCAGGCGGGGGGCACTGAAGCTTTCTTT. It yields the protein CASRYRQAGGTEAFF.

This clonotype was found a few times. Here the CDR3 reads CASSHGTLMGYTF. Here the CDR3 DNA reads TGTGCCAGCAGTCACGGGACATTGATGGGCTACACCTTC. The rearrangement links TRBV11-2 to TRBJ1-2; D might be TRBD1 (6 bases). V gave up 6 bases and J gave up 8 bases, with 16 bases separating them. The germline gives CDR1 SGHAT, CDR2 FQNNGV. The CDR3 length is 13 residues.

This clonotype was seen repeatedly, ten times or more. The chain's CDR3 is CATTSGGRNQETQYF. As DNA, the CDR3 is TGTGCCACCACTAGCGGGGGTCGTAATCAAGAGACCCAGTACTTC. The chain links TRBV15 to TRBJ2-5, with TRBD2 matching over 10 bases. Germline CDR1 LNHNV, CDR2 YYDKDF (reference sequence). The CDR3 runs to 15 residues. The J segment lost 2 bases and the V segment lost 7 bases, leaving 7 bases of the junction unmatched. Full variable domain (outside the CDR3, taken from reference TRBV15 and TRBJ2-5): DAMVIQNPRYQVTQFGKPVTLSCSQTLNHNVMYWYQQKSSQAPKLLFHYYDKDFNNEADTPDNFQSRRPNTSFCFLDIRSPGLGDTAMYLCATTSGGRNQETQYFGPGTRLLVL.

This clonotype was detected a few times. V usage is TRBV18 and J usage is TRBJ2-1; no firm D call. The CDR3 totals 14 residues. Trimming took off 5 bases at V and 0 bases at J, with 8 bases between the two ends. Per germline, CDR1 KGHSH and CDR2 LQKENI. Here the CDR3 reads CASSESVSYNEQFF. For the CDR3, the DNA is TGTGCCAGCTCAGAGTCGGTCTCCTACAATGAGCAGTTCTTC.

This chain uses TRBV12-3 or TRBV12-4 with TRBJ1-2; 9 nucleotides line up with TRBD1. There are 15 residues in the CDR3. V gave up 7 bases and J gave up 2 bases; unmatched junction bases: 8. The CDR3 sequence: CASTGPGTGNYGYTF. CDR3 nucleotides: TGTGCCAGCACAGGTCCCGGGACAGGGAACTATGGCTACACCTTC.

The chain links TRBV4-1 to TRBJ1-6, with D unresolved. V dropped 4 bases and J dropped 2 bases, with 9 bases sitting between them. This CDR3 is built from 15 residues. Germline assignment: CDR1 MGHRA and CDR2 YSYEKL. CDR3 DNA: TGCGCCAGCAGCCCCCTCGGGGCCTATAATTCACCCCTCCACTTT. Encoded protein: CASSPLGAYNSPLHF.

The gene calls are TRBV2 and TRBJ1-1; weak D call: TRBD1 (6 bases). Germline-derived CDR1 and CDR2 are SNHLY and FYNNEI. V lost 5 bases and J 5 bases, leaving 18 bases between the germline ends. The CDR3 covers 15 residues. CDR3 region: CASSRRQPGETEAFF. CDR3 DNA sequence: TGTGCCAGCAGTCGTCGGCAACCAGGGGAGACTGAAGCTTTCTTT. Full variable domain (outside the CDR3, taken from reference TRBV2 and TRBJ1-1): EPEVTQTPSHQVTQMGQEVILRCVPISNHLYFYWYRQILGQKVEFLVSFYNNEISEKSEIFDDQFSVERPDGSNFTLKIRSTKLEDSAMYFCASSRRQPGETEAFFGQGTRLTVV.

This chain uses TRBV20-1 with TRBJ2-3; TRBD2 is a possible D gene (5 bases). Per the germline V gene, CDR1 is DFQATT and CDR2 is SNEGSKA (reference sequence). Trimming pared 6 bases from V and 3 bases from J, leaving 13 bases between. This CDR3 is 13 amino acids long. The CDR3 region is CSAKTGGTDTQYF. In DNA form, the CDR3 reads TGCAGTGCCAAGACTGGCGGGACAGATACGCAGTATTTT.

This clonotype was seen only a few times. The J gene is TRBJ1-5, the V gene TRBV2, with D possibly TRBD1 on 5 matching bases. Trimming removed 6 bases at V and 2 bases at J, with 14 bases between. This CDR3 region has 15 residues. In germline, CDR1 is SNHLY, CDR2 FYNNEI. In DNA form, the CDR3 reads TGTGCCAGCAGAGGAGACGGGGGGGGCAATCAGCCCCAGCATTTT. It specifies CASRGDGGGNQPQHF.

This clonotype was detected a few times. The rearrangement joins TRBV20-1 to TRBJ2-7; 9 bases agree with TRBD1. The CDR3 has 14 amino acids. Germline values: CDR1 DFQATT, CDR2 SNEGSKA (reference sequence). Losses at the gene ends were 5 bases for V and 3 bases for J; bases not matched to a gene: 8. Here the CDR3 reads CSAGTGGAGYEQYV. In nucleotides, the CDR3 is TGCAGTGCTGGAACAGGGGGCGCTGGCTACGAGCAGTACGTC.

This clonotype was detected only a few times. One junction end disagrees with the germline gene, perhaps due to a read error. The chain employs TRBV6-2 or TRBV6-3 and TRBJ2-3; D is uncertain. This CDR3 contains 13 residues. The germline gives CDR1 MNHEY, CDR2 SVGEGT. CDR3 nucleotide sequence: TGTGCCAGCAGCCAATCGGTGGTTGGCTCCTCGAAATTT. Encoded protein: CASSQSVVGSSKF.

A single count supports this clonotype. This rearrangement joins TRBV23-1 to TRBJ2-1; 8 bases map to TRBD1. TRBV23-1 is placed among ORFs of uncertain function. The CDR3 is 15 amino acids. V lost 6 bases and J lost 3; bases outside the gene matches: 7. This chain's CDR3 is CASRSGTGCYNEQFF. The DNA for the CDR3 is TGCGCCAGCAGATCAGGGACAGGATGCTACAATGAGCAGTTCTTC.

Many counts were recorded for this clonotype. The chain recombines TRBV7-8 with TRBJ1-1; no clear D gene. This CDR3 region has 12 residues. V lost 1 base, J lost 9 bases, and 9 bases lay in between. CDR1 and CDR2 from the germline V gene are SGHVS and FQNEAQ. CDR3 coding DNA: TGTGCCAGCAGCTTAGTGCGGGGTAAAGCTTTCTTT. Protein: CASSLVRGKAFF.

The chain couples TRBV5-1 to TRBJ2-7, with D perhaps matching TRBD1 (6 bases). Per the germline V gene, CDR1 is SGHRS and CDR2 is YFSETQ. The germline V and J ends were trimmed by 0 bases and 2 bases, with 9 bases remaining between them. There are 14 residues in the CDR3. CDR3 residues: CASSLVGTTYEQYF. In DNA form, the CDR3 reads TGCGCCAGCAGCTTGGTAGGGACAACCTACGAGCAGTACTTC.

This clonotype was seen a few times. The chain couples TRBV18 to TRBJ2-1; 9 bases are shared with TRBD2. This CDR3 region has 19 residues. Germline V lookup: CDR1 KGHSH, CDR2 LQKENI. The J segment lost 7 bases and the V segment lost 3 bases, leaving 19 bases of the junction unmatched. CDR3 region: CASSPQPLSSGGLKNEQFF. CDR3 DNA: TGTGCCAGCTCACCCCAGCCGCTGTCAAGCGGGGGGCTGAAAAATGAGCAGTTCTTC.

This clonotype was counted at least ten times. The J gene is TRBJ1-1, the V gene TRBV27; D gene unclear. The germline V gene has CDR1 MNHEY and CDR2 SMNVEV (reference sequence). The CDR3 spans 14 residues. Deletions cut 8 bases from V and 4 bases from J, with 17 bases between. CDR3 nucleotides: TGTGCCAGCCCCCAGGCGAGGTTTGTCACTGAAGCTTTCTTT. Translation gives CASPQARFVTEAFF.

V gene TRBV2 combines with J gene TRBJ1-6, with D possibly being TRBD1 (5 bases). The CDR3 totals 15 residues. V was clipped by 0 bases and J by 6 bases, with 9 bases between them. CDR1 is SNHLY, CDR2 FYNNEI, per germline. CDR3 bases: TGTGCCAGCAGTGAAGCGGGACCCTCTAATTCACCCCTCCACTTT. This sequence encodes CASSEAGPSNSPLHF.

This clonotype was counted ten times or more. As DNA, the CDR3 is TGTGCCAGCAGTCCACTGGGGGGGCTAGACACAGATACGCAGTATTTT. It encodes CASSPLGGLDTDTQYF. The rearrangement uses TRBV27 and TRBJ2-3; a possible D gene is TRBD2 (7 bases). The V gene's germline CDR1 is MNHEY and CDR2 SMNVEV (reference sequence). The length of the CDR3 is 16 residues. The V gene lost 5 bases and the J gene lost 2 bases, with 17 bases spanning the gap.